The 26 T cell receptor beta chains reported below all come from one sample, sequenced in a study of blood T cells in healthy people across ages. Using a J-beta primer mix together with a sample-barcoded 5' primer, a second PCR was run for about 6 to 12 cycles. MiXCR was run by TCRdb on the 5' RACE reads, yielding one entry per CDR3 protein. The table lists about 1.5 million distinct CDR3 sequences, approximately 40% of them singletons, with roughly 7.9% in the top ten. Source material: blood. The receptors were gathered from a woman between 18 and 30 years old in good health.

This rearrangement joins TRBV7-9 to TRBJ2-5, with 10 bases matching TRBD2. The J call is in doubt because the DNA end fits TRBJ2-1 better. The CDR3 is made up of 16 amino acids. Germline lookup yields CDR1 SEHNR and CDR2 FQNEAQ (reference sequence). CDR3 region: CASSPSGRGIQETQFF. The CDR3 nucleotides read TGTGCCAGCAGTCCTAGCGGGAGAGGGATCCAAGAGACCCAGTTCTTC.

J is TRBJ2-1 and V is TRBV12-3 or TRBV12-4; 7 bases are a match to TRBD1. Unmatched junction bases numbered 15, after V lost 5 bases and J lost 2 bases. CDR3 length: 18 residues. The CDR3 region has the DNA TGTGCCAGCAGTCCGGGACAGAGCACCCCAAACACCTACAATGAGCAGTTCTTC. This codes for CASSPGQSTPNTYNEQFF.

On this clonotype itself: This may arise from a read error, as a much more abundant clone is one base away. The genes are TRBV7-7 and TRBJ2-1, with D tentatively TRBD2 (7 bases). The DNA end is more similar to TRBJ2-7, so the J call may be wrong. The CDR3 spans 15 residues. Germline loops: CDR1 SSHAT, CDR2 FNYEAQ (reference sequence). The CDR3 reads CASSLGGAFYNEQYF. For the CDR3, the DNA is TGTGCTAGCAGCTTAGGGGGGGCGTTCTACAATGAGCAGTACTTC.

This clonotype was observed a few times. The chain couples TRBV4-1 to TRBJ1-6; D gene ambiguous. V dropped 1 base and J dropped 3 bases, with 7 bases sitting between them. Per germline, CDR1 MGHRA and CDR2 YSYEKL. CDR3 length: 15 residues. The DNA for the CDR3 is TGCGCCAGCAGCCAAGGGCCCCTCTATAATTCACCCCTCCACTTT. This translates into CASSQGPLYNSPLHF.

This clonotype was observed many times. The chain has TRBV6-2 or TRBV6-3 and TRBJ2-7, with TRBD2 matching 10 bases. There are 14 residues in the CDR3. The V gene's germline CDR1 is MNHEY and CDR2 SVGEGT. V lost 6 bases, J lost 1 base, and 3 bases stayed unmatched. CDR3 bases: TGTGCCAGCAGCCGACTAGCGGGTTCCTACGAGCAGTACTTC. It yields the protein CASSRLAGSYEQYF.

V and J are TRBV15 and TRBJ2-1; 8 nucleotides align to TRBD1. Germline V lookup: CDR1 LNHNV, CDR2 YYDKDF (reference sequence). The CDR3 spans 16 residues. V shed 5 bases and J 7 bases; nucleotides not matched to a gene: 13. The CDR3 reads CATSRTGRVRLNEQFF. Here the CDR3 DNA reads TGTGCCACCAGCCGGACAGGGCGGGTTCGGCTGAATGAGCAGTTCTTC.

Points on this clonotype: At one end the junction does not follow the germline gene, possibly because of a read error. The CDR3 here is CACSVGDTGELFF. For the CDR3, the DNA is TGTGCCTGCAGCGTAGGAGACACCGGGGAGCTGTTTTTT. This chain joins TRBV9 and TRBJ2-2, with D hard to call. Germline CDR1 reads SGDLS; CDR2 reads YYNGEE. The CDR3 spans 13 residues.

This rearrangement joins TRBV11-2 to TRBJ2-5; 13 bases map to TRBD2. Germline CDR1 reads SGHAT; CDR2 reads FQNNGV. With V trimmed by 5 bases and J by 2 bases, 11 bases remained unmatched. The CDR3 is 18 residues long. CDR3 loop: CASSTQTPGLAGQETQYF. The CDR3 region has the DNA TGTGCCAGCAGCACACAAACTCCGGGACTAGCGGGGCAAGAGACCCAGTACTTC.

This chain joins TRBV10-3 and TRBJ2-2; no reliable D call. Per germline, CDR1 ENHRY and CDR2 SYGVKD. The CDR3 length is 11 residues. The V gene lost 6 bases and the J gene lost 4 bases, with 3 bases spanning the gap. CDR3 DNA: TGTGCCATCAGGGCCACCGGGGAGCTGTTTTTT. Protein: CAIRATGELFF.

This clonotype came up a few times. The rearrangement joins TRBV10-1 to TRBJ2-1; D possibly corresponds to TRBD2 (6 bases). This CDR3 is 16 amino acids long. Trimming removed 1 base at V and 4 bases at J, with 14 bases between. CDR1 WNHNN and CDR2 SYGVQD come from the germline V gene (reference sequence). The CDR3 DNA reads as TGCGCCAGCAGTGAGTGGGGGACTTCCGAATACAATGAGCAGTTCTTC. Its translation: CASSEWGTSEYNEQFF.

J is TRBJ2-7 and V is TRBV7-9; 8 nucleotides agree with TRBD2. Germline V CDR1 and CDR2: SEHNR, FQNEAQ (reference sequence). The CDR3 runs to 16 residues. V gave up 2 bases and J gave up 0 bases; unmatched junction bases: 6. CDR3 DNA sequence: TGTGCCAGCAGCTTATTGCGGGAGGCACTCTCCTACGAGCAGTACTTC. Its protein is CASSLLREALSYEQYF.

V gene TRBV7-9 combines with J gene TRBJ2-3, with D unclear. The ends were cut back, 2 bases at V and 2 bases at J, with 11 bases in the middle. The CDR3 loop spans 15 amino acids. Germline values: CDR1 SEHNR, CDR2 FQNEAQ (reference sequence). CDR3: CASSLSLDPTDTQYF. CDR3 in DNA: TGTGCCAGCAGCTTATCTTTAGACCCCACAGATACGCAGTATTTT. Based on the CDR3 plus reference TRBV7-9 and TRBJ2-3, the full variable domain is DTGVSQNPRHKITKRGQNVTFRCDPISEHNRLYWYRQTLGQGPEFLTYFQNEAQLEKSRLLSDRFSAERPKGSFSTLEIQRTEQGDSAMYLCASSLSLDPTDTQYFGPGTRLTVL.

This clonotype has just a few counts. The rearrangement links TRBV9 to TRBJ2-1; possibly TRBD1 or TRBD2 for D (5 bases each). The CDR3 totals 14 residues. Germline V lookup: CDR1 SGDLS, CDR2 YYNGEE. Between the trimmed V and J ends, which lost 4 bases and 7 bases, there was a span of 15 bases. The CDR3 is CASSPGTPGNEQFF. The CDR3 DNA is TGTGCCAGCAGCCCTGGGACCCCTGGGAATGAGCAGTTCTTC.

This chain uses TRBV27 with TRBJ2-1, with TRBD1 identical over 7 bases. Germline V gene lookup returns CDR1 MNHEY and CDR2 SMNVEV (reference sequence). V trimming: 0 bases; J trimming: 10 bases; junction bases outside the gene matches: 15. The CDR3 covers 17 residues. The CDR3 DNA is TGTGCCAGCAGTTTATCCTCAGACAGGGTTGATGTCTACGAGCAGTTCTTC. Translation gives CASSLSSDRVDVYEQFF.

The chain has TRBV21-1 and TRBJ2-7; the tabulated D call, TRBD1, remains unverified against the DNA. TRBV21-1 is marked as a pseudogene. This CDR3 has 14 residues. The CDR3 protein is CAKQGTRETYEQYF. Written as DNA, the CDR3 is TGTGCCAAGCAAGGGACAAGGGAAACCTACGAGCAGTACTTC.

The gene calls are TRBV6-5 and TRBJ2-1; 7 bases map to TRBD1. Germline V gene sequence: CDR1 MNHEY, CDR2 SVGAGI. With V trimmed by 6 bases and J by 0 bases, 5 bases remained unmatched. The CDR3 totals 15 residues. The CDR3 loop is CASSPDRVSYNEQFF. CDR3 sequence (DNA): TGTGCCAGCAGCCCCGACAGGGTCTCCTACAATGAGCAGTTCTTC.

This clonotype occurred a few times. This sequence joins TRBV4-2 and TRBJ1-4, with 8 positions matching TRBD1. This CDR3 region has 15 residues. With 4 bases clipped from V and 5 bases from J, the junction kept 6 bases outside the gene matches. The V gene's germline CDR1 is LGHNA and CDR2 YNFKEQ. This chain's CDR3 is CASSRQTGANEKLFF. The CDR3 DNA reads TGTGCCAGCAGCCGTCAGACAGGGGCGAATGAAAAACTGTTTTTT.

This clonotype appeared a few times. The V call is TRBV5-5, the J call TRBJ1-1, with 8 positions matching TRBD1. CDR1 and CDR2 from the germline V gene are SGHKS and YYEKEE (reference sequence). The CDR3 is 15 amino acids. J was trimmed by 7 bases and V by 1 base; bases with no gene match: 9. The chain's CDR3 is CASSLRPGGLNEAFF. The DNA of the CDR3 is TGTGCCAGCAGCTTGAGGCCAGGGGGCTTGAATGAAGCTTTCTTT.

The chain uses TRBV15 and TRBJ2-7, with 10 bases matching TRBD1. The germline V gene has CDR1 LNHNV and CDR2 YYDKDF (reference sequence). The CDR3 consists of 14 residues. With V trimmed by 9 bases and J by 4 bases, 9 bases remained unmatched. The CDR3 is CATTRGTGAYEQYF. Written as DNA, the CDR3 is TGTGCCACTACTAGGGGGACAGGGGCGTACGAGCAGTACTTC.

V and J are TRBV12-3 or TRBV12-4 and TRBJ2-5, with 7 bases fitting TRBD1. The CDR3 length is 17 residues. Unmatched junction bases numbered 15, after V lost 6 bases and J lost 2 bases. The CDR3 loop is CASSPLVRTGRQETQYF. The CDR3 DNA reads as TGTGCCAGCAGCCCCCTTGTTCGGACAGGAAGGCAAGAGACCCAGTACTTC.

In regard to this clonotype: This may be a read error: a much more frequent sequence differs by one nucleotide. This sequence joins TRBV4-1 and TRBJ2-7; 8 positions match TRBD1. This CDR3 region has 16 residues. CDR1 and CDR2 from the germline V gene are MGHRA and YSYEKL. Trimming cost V 2 bases and J 7 bases; bases outside gene matches: 13. Here the CDR3 DNA reads TGCGCCAGCAGCCAAAACCCTCAGGGGGCCCTCAATGAGCAGTACTTC. Translating gives CASSQNPQGALNEQYF.

Points on this clonotype: The germline gene is not matched at one end of the junction; a read error may be the cause. This chain uses TRBV6-1 with TRBJ1-5; no firm D call. This CDR3 is built from 12 residues. CDR1 is MNHNS, CDR2 SASEGT, per germline. The CDR3 DNA is TGTGCCAGCCGTGAAGGGTATGGGTACCAGCATTTT. It encodes CASREGYGYQHF.

The chain carries TRBV7-8 and TRBJ2-7, with 12 bases that match TRBD2. Trimming cost V 0 bases and J 2 bases; bases outside gene matches: 5. The CDR3 runs 17 residues. From germline, CDR1 is SGHVS and CDR2 FQNEAQ. The CDR3 coding sequence is TGTGCCAGCAGCTTAGCCGGGGCTAGCGGGAGGGCCTACGAGCAGTACTTC. Encoded protein: CASSLAGASGRAYEQYF.

The chain joins TRBV20-1 to TRBJ2-3; D not resolved. There are 14 residues in the CDR3. CDR1 DFQATT and CDR2 SNEGSKA come from the germline V gene (reference sequence). V lost 5 bases and J lost 9, with 21 bases in between. Here the CDR3 DNA reads TGCAGTGCTCAGCCCAGCCCCCTCGCTAGGACGCAGTATTTT. Residues: CSAQPSPLARTQYF.

This sequence joins TRBV11-2 and TRBJ2-3; TRBD1 matches at 10 bases. The CDR3 is 17 amino acids. Germline V gives CDR1 SGHAT, CDR2 FQNNGV. The trim removed 4 bases at V and 4 bases at J, leaving 11 bases unmatched. The CDR3 coding sequence is TGTGCCAGCAGCTCCTCGGGACAGGGGATATCGGCAGATACGCAGTATTTT. The encoded protein is CASSSSGQGISADTQYF.

The V gene is TRBV12-3 or TRBV12-4, the J gene TRBJ2-2, with unresolved D. This CDR3 contains 15 residues. Trimming pared 6 bases from V and 6 bases from J, leaving 17 bases between. The CDR3 is CASSPSLRPAGELFF. The DNA of the CDR3 is TGTGCCAGCAGCCCCTCTCTCCGGCCCGCCGGGGAGCTGTTTTTT.